This TCR beta chain was sequenced for a study of identical twins. TCRdb re-analysed the 5' RACE reads in MiXCR, keeping a single row per CDR3 protein. The sample consists of 1.5 million to 2 million distinct CDR3 sequences, about 31% of them appearing once. The study, taken as a whole, reports: For cord blood, abundant beta clonotypes had fewer insertions, unlike memory repertoires, which showed none. Cross-sectional statistical analysis was relied on for the conclusions, without the same donors being followed.

Germline V gene data show CDR1 as MNHNY and CDR2 as SVGAGI (reference sequence). CDR3 length: 13 amino acids. V lost 6 bases to trimming and J lost 5 bases, with 11 bases between them. This clonotype was detected only a few times. Its antigen is still unknown. V usage is TRBV6-6 and J usage is TRBJ1-5, with D perhaps matching TRBD1 (5 bases). Sequencing input: cord blood. The source is a newborn girl in good health. CDR3 region: CASSRENYQPQHF. The CDR3 nucleotides read TGTGCCAGCAGCAGGGAGAATTATCAGCCCCAGCATTTT.